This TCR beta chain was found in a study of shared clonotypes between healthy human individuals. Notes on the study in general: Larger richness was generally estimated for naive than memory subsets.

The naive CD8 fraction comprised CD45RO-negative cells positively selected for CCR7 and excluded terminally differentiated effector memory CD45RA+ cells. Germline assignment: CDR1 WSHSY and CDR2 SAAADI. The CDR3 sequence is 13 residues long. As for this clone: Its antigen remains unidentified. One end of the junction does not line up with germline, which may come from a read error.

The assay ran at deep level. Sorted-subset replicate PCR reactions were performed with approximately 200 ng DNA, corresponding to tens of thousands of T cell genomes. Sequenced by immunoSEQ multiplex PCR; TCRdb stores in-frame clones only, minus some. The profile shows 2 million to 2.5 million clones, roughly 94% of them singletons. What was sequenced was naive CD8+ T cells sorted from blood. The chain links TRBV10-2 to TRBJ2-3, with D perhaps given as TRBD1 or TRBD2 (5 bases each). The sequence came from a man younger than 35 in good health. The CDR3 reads CASIEGRTDTQYF. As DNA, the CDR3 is TGCGCCAGCATTGAGGGGCGCACAGATACGCAGTATTTT.